Sequencing of this T cell receptor (beta chain) was carried out in a study of blood T cell repertoires in COVID-19. Study-wide context: Acute and convalescent COVID-19 specimens originated in the United States, Italy and Spain.

Trimming took 0 bases from V and 8 from J; bases not matched to a gene: 5. The germline gives CDR1 SGHRS, CDR2 YFSETQ. The CDR3 length is 15 residues. Patients of the Seattle cohort, enrolled during active infection, were followed longitudinally. Source study methods: Amplified reference gene primers provided the basis for estimating nucleated cell counts. Repertoires were generated with immunoSEQ multiplex PCR, while TCRdb's copy carries only in-frame clones and drops some. V, J and clone size are taken as reported in that table, and D and trimming were inferred from the DNA itself. Of some 300,000 clones listed, around 89% were seen once; the top ten hold roughly 5.9%.

What was sequenced was peripheral blood. V is TRBV5-1 and J is TRBJ1-4, with TRBD1 matching over 9 bases. The source of this sequence is a woman aged 45-65 years with COVID-19, enrolled during active disease. CDR3 sequence: CASSLAGQGREKLFF. The CDR3 DNA is TGCGCCAGCAGCTTGGCGGGACAGGGTAGGGAAAAACTGTTTTTT.